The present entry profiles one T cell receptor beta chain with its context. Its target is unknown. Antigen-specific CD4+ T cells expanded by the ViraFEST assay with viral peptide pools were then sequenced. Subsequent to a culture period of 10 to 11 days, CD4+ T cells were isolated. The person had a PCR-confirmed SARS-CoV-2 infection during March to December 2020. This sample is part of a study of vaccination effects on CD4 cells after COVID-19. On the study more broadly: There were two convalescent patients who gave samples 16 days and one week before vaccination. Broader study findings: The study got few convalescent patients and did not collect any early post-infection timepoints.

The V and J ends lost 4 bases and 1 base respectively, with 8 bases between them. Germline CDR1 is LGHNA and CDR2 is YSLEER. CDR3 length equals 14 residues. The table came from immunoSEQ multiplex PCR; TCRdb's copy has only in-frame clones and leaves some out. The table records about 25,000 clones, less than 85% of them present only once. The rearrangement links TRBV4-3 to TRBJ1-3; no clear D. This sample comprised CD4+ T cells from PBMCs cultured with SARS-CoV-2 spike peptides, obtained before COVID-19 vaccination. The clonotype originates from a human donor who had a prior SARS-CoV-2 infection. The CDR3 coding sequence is TGCGCCAGCAGCCGAGGTAGTTCTGGAAACACCATATATTTT. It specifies CASSRGSSGNTIYF.